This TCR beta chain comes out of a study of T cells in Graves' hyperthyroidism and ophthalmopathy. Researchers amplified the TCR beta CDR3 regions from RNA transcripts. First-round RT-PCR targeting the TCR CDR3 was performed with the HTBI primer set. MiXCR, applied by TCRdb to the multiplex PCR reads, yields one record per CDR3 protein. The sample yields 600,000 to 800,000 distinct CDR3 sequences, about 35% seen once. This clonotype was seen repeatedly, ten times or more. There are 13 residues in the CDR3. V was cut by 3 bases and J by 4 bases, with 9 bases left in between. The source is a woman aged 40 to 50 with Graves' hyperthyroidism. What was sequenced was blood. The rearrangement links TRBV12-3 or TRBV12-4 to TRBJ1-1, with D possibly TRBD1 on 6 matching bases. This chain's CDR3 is CASSFAGVTEAFF. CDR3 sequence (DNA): TGTGCCAGCAGTTTTGCAGGGGTCACTGAAGCTTTCTTT.